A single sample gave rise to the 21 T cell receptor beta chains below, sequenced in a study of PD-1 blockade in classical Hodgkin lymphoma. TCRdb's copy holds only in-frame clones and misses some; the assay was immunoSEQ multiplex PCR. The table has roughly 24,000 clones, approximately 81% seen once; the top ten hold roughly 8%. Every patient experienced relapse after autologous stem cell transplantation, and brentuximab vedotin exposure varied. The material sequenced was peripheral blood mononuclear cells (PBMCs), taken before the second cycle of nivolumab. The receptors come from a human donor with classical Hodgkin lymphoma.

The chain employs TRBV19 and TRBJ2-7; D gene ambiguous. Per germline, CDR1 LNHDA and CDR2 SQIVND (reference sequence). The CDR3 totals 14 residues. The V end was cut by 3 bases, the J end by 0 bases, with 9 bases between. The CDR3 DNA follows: TGTGCCAGTAGTATCGGTAGGTCCTCCTACGAGCAGTACTTC. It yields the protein CASSIGRSSYEQYF.

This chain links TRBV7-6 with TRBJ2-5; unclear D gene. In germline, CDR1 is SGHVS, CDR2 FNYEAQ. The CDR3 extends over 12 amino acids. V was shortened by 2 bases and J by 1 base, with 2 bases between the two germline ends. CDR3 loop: CASSLPQETQYF. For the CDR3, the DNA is TGTGCCAGCAGCTTACCCCAAGAGACCCAGTACTTC.

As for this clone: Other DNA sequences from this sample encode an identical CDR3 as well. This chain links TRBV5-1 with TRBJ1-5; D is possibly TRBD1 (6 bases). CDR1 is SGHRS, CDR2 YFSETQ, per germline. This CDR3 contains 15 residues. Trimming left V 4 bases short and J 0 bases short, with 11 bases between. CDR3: CASSVGGNSNQPQHF. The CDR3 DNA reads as TGCGCCAGCAGCGTAGGGGGGAATAGCAATCAGCCCCAGCATTTT.

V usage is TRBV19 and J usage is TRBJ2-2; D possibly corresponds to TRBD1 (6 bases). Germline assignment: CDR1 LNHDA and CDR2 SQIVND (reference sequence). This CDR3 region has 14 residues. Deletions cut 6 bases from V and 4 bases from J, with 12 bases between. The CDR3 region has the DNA TGTGCCAGTAGAGATGCAGGGGCCACCGGGGAGCTGTTTTTT. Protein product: CASRDAGATGELFF.

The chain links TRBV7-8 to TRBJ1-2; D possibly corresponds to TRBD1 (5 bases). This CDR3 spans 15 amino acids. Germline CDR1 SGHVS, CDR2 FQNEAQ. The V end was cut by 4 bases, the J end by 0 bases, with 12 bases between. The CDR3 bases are TGTGCCAGCAGCTATGGCCGGGGCACTAACTATGGCTACACCTTC. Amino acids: CASSYGRGTNYGYTF.

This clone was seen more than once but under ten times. CDR3 nucleotides: TGTGCCAGCAGTCACGGACAGGGAAACATTCAGTACTTC. Translated: CASSHGQGNIQYF. The chain has TRBV6-6 and TRBJ2-4; 8 nucleotides line up with TRBD1. The CDR3 consists of 13 residues. Losses at the gene ends were 5 bases for V and 6 bases for J; bases not matched to a gene: 3. The germline V gene has CDR1 MNHNY and CDR2 SVGAGI (reference sequence).

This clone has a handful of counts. The CDR3, as DNA: TGTGCCAGCAGTCCTCCGGGACAGCGTCGTGTCAACACTGAAGCTTTCTTT. Protein: CASSPPGQRRVNTEAFF. This rearrangement joins TRBV2 to TRBJ1-1, with TRBD1 matching 7 bases. CDR1 SNHLY and CDR2 FYNNEI come from the germline V gene. After removal of 5 bases from V and 2 bases from J, the junction contained 14 bases not matched to a gene. This CDR3 contains 17 residues. The full variable domain, with the rest looked up from reference TRBV2 and TRBJ1-1, is EPEVTQTPSHQVTQMGQEVILRCVPISNHLYFYWYRQILGQKVEFLVSFYNNEISEKSEIFDDQFSVERPDGSNFTLKIRSTKLEDSAMYFCASSPPGQRRVNTEAFFGQGTRLTVV.

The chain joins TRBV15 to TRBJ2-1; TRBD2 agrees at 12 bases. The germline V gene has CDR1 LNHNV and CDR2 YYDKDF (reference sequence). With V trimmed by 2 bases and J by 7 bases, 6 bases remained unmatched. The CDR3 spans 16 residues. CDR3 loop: CATSRQTSGGRNEQFF. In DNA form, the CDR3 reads TGTGCCACCAGCAGACAGACTAGCGGGGGACGGAATGAGCAGTTCTTC.

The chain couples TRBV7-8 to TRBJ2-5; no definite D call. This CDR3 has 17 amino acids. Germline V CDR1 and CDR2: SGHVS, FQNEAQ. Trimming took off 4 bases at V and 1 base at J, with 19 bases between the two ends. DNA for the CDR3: TGTGCCAGCAGCTCCCGCCCGGGTCAGTCCCCCCAAGAGACCCAGTACTTC. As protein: CASSSRPGQSPQETQYF.

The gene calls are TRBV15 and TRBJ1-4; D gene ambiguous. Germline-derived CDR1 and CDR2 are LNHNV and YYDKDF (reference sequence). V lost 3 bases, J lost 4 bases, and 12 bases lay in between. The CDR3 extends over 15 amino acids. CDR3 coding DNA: TGTGCCACCAGCAGGATTATCCCGGGTAATGAAAAACTGTTTTTT. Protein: CATSRIIPGNEKLFF.

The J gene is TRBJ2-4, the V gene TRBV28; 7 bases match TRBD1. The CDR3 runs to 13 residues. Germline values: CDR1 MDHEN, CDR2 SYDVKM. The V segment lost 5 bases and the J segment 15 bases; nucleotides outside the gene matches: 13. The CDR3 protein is CASSEGTDPVWYF. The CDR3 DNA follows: TGTGCCAGCAGTGAAGGGACAGATCCCGTGTGGTACTTC.

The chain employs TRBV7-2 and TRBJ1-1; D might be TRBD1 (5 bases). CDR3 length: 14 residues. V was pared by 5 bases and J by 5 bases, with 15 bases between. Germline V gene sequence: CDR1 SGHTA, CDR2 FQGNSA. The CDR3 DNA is TGTGCCAGCAGCAGAAGTATTGGGGGGACTGAAGCTTTCTTT. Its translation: CASSRSIGGTEAFF.

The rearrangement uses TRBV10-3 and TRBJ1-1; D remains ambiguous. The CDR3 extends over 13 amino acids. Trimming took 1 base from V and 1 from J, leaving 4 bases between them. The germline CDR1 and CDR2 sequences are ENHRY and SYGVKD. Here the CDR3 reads CAISEWENTEAFF. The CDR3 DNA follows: TGTGCCATCAGTGAGTGGGAGAACACTGAAGCTTTCTTT.

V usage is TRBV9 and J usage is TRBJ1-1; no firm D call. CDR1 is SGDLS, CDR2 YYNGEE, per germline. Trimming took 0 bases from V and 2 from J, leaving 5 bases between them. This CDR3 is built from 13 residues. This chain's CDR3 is CASSVGANTEAFF. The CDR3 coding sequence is TGTGCCAGCAGCGTAGGGGCTAACACTGAAGCTTTCTTT.

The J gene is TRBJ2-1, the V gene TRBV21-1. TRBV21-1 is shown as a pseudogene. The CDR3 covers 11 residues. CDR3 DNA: TGTGCCAGCAGCAGGGGTCATGAGCAGTTCTTC. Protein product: CASSRGHEQFF.

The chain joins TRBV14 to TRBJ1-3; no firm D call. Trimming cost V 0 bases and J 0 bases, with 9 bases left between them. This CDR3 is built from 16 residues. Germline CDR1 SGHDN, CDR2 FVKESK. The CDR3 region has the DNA TGTGCCAGCAGCCAAGATACGGGGTACTCTGGAAACACCATATATTTT. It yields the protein CASSQDTGYSGNTIYF.

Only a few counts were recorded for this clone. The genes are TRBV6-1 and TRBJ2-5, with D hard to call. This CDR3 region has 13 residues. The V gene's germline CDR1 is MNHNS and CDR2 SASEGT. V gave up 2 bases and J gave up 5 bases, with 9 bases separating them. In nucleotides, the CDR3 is TGTGCCAGCAGTGAACAGGCCCCTGAGACCCAGTACTTC. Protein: CASSEQAPETQYF.

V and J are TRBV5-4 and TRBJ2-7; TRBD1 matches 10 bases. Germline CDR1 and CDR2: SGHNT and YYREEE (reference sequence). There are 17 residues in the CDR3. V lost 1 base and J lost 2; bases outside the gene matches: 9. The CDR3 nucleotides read TGTGCCAGCAGCTTGTCCCGACAGGGGGCGGTGACCTACGAGCAGTACTTC. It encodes CASSLSRQGAVTYEQYF.

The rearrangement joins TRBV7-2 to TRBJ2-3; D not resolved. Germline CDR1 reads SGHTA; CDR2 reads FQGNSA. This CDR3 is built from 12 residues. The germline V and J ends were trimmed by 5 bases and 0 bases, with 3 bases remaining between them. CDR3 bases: TGTGCCAGCAGCCAAAGCACAGATACGCAGTATTTT. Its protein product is CASSQSTDTQYF.

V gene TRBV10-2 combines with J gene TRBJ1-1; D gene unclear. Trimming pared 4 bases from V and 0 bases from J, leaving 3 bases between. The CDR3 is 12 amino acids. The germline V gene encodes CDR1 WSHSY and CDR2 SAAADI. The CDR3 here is CASSVVNTEAFF. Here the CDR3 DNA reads TGCGCCAGCAGTGTGGTGAACACTGAAGCTTTCTTT.

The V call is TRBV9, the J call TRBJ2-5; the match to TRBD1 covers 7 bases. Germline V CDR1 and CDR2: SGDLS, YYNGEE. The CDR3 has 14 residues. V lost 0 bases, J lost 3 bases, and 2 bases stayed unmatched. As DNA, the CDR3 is TGTGCCAGCAGCGTAGGACAGGGAAAAGAGACCCAGTACTTC. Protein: CASSVGQGKETQYF.